The entry that follows covers one T cell receptor (beta chain) sequence. The antigen it recognizes is unknown. Base qualities are missing; no much larger clone stands one base away. The collaborating institutions used their own protocols to collect whole blood in K2EDTA tubes. Collaborator samples were shipped for TCRbeta analysis as frozen whole blood, isolated PBMCs, or DNA extracted from either sample type. The data belong to a study of blood T cell repertoires in COVID-19 (dated by TCRdb to 2020 to 2021). For the wider study: The collaborator samples originated in the United States, Italy and Spain and spanned the acute and convalescent phases of COVID-19. The dataset comprised deeply sampled blood TCRbeta repertoires from subjects exposed to, actively infected with, or recovered from COVID-19. The samples were drawn from the first 160 participants of the ongoing ImmuneRACE study and from 950 to 1,500 subjects provided by 6 global collaborators. Where available, HLA class I and class II types were taken from metadata supplied by the sample provider and were not determined by assay-based typing. The repertoires were released in a freely available public database meant as a resource for research on the immune response to SARS-CoV-2. The material from the prospective study consisted of cDNA or gDNA derived from T cells, B-cell-depleted T cells, or PBMCs. Nearly every sample came with metadata listing a de-identified subject ID, COVID-19 status, age in years and sex. The investigation overall reported the following: The amount of clinical and demographic metadata varied by source and participant and was provided uncurated.

The trim is 7 bases for V and 1 base for J, with a gap of 5 bases between the germline ends. The CDR3, cysteine through phenylalanine, is 11 amino acids long. The read is trimmed to its CDR3 DNA, 33 bases read in frame from base 1. From a lookup of the germline V gene (reference sequence), CDR1 and CDR2 are DFQATT and SNEGSKA. The immunoSEQ Assay, a bias-controlled multiplex PCR, was used to amplify TCRbeta CDR3 regions from genomic DNA. The study's own analysis went as follows. The number of nucleated cells in each sample was estimated by amplification of reference gene primers within the assay. Sequence reads were collapsed and filtered to measure the absolute abundance of every unique TCRbeta CDR3 rearrangement. For each sample, productive Simpson clonality was calculated as the square root of Simpson's diversity index across productive rearrangements. The table comes from immuneACCESS by way of TCRdb, which keeps in-frame sequences with V and J called. Part of the clones is missing from these tables; in studies checked, under half for an unresolved V gene and the rest for unknown reasons. The V and J calls and clone size come from that table; D and trimming were worked out from the DNA. The sample table records around 45,000 clones; roughly nine tenths of these occur just once. The top ten constitute around 6.4% of the sample.

The chain employs TRBV20-1 and TRBJ2-1, with an unclear D gene assignment. Sample: peripheral blood. This sequence originates from a man between 65 and 85 years old with active COVID-19. The CDR3: CSVESYNEQFF. Read as DNA, the sequence is TGCAGTGTGGAGTCCTACAATGAGCAGTTCTTC.